The clone carrying this TCR beta chain has only one observation. No antigen is known for it. This record comes from a study of T cell repertoires in cytomegalovirus infection. Study information: As its CMV epitopes, the study selected recently identified HLA-C-restricted and well-studied HLA-B-restricted targets. The public TCR beta signatures pointed to both CMV infection and matching HLA type.

TCRdb reanalysed the reads using MiXCR and keeps one entry per CDR3 protein. The data contain some 800,000 distinct CDR3 sequences, 25% to 35% of them seen just once; the ten biggest clones take up about an eighth. Whole-study results and caveats: Cumulative public TCR beta family frequency identified carriers of CMV plus the relevant HLA. HLA-C-restricted CMV clonotypes gave the most frequent clonotype in two of eight donors.

This CDR3 has 14 residues. Trimming took 6 bases from V and 4 from J, leaving 10 bases between them. CDR1 and CDR2 (germline): LGHNT, FRNRAP. V and J are TRBV12-5 and TRBJ1-6; D not certain. The receptor's source is a human donor in good health (CMV status not recorded). Some clones in this sample may be carry-over from other donors' samples. This material consisted of cultured CD8+ T cells from PBMCs, taken from culture after CMV antigen stimulation. The CDR3 loop reads CASGTAGYNSPLHF. The DNA of the CDR3 is TGTGCTAGTGGCACGGCAGGATATAATTCACCCCTCCACTTT.